The rows below give T cell receptor beta chains drawn from one sample of a study of cytomegalovirus exposure and HLA in healthy donors. TCRdb's copy holds only in-frame clones and misses some; the assay was immunoSEQ multiplex PCR. The data contain some 110,000 clones, around 70% of them singletons. Sequencing used PBMCs. These receptors all stem from a man between 25 and 39 years old in good health and CMV-seropositive. Each CDR3 is given with its conserved first and last residue. The D gene is left open where the match is weak. The size entry is marked missing in some rows and otherwise reads once, few, many or a size class.

clone size,V gene,D gene,J gene,CDR3 DNA,CDR3 protein
few,TRBV5-4,TRBD1,TRBJ1-1,TGTGCCAGCAGCCTTGAGGGGGCGGGGGGAACTGAAGCTTTCTTT,CASSLEGAGGTEAFF
-,TRBV7-3,TRBD1,TRBJ1-1,TGTGCCAGCAGCCCGGGCCCAGGGGGGACTGAAGCTTTCTTT,CASSPGPGGTEAFF
-,TRBV5-1,TRBD1,TRBJ1-2,TGCGCCAGCAGCCTAGGGACAGGGGGACGCCTCACCTACACCTTC,CASSLGTGGRLTYTF
-,TRBV28,-,TRBJ1-2,TGTGCCAGCAATCCTCGGACAGAGCTCTATGGCTACACCTTC,CASNPRTELYGYTF
-,TRBV2,TRBD1,TRBJ1-2,TGTGCCAGCAGCACAGGGGGCTACTATGGCTACACCTTC,CASSTGGYYGYTF
once,TRBV15,TRBD1,TRBJ1-5,TGTGCCACCAACAGCAGCCGGGACAGGGACCAGCCCCAGCATTTT,CATNSSRDRDQPQHF
-,TRBV2,-,TRBJ2-3,TGTGCCAGCACCCCAGGGGAGTTCACAGATACGCAGTATTTT,CASTPGEFTDTQYF
-,TRBV9,-,TRBJ2-7,TGTGCCAGCAGCGTAGACAGCCCGCACGAGCAGTACTTC,CASSVDSPHEQYF
-,TRBV7-3,-,TRBJ2-3,TGTGCCAGCAGCTTAGCAGGGCTCCCAGATACGCAGTATTTT,CASSLAGLPDTQYF
-,TRBV2,-,TRBJ1-4,TGTGCCAGCAAAGTCGGAACTACAGGGAGACATGAAAAACTGTTTTTT,CASKVGTTGRHEKLFF
-,TRBV7-9,-,TRBJ1-6,TGTGCCAGCAGCCCCGACTCTCTTTGGAATTCACCCCTCCACTTT,CASSPDSLWNSPLHF
-,TRBV7-3,TRBD1,TRBJ2-1,TGTGCCAGCAGCTCCCTTCCGACAGGGGCTTACAATGAGCAGTTCTTC,CASSSLPTGAYNEQFF
-,TRBV6-1,TRBD1,TRBJ2-3,TGTGCCAGCAGTGACAGGGGGCCCTCAGATACGCAGTATTTT,CASSDRGPSDTQYF
-,TRBV30,TRBD1,TRBJ2-3,TGTGCCTGGAGCCCAGGACAGGGGGACACAGATACGCAGTATTTT,CAWSPGQGDTDTQYF
-,TRBV5-1,TRBD1,TRBJ2-3,TGCGCCAGCAGCCCGGGCGGGACAGGGGCTACAGATACGCAGTATTTT,CASSPGGTGATDTQYF
-,TRBV2,TRBD1,TRBJ1-1,TGTGCCAGCAGTGGGGACAGGGAGGTCCCGAGCACTGAAGCTTTCTTT,CASSGDREVPSTEAFF
-,TRBV4-1,-,TRBJ1-2,TGCGCCAGCAGCCCAGACCAGGGTCCGACGGGGGGCTACCCCTTC,CASSPDQGPTGGYPF
-,TRBV29-1,TRBD2,TRBJ2-5,TGCAGCGTTGTTAGCGGGGGGATAGAGACCCAGTACTTC,CSVVSGGIETQYF
-,TRBV19,-,TRBJ1-2,TGTGCCAGTAGTATAGACGTCAGCGGCCGCGGCTACACCTTC,CASSIDVSGRGYTF
-,TRBV7-6,-,TRBJ2-3,TGTGCCAGCAGCTTATTCGGGGGTGGGGCAGATACGCAGTATTTT,CASSLFGGGADTQYF
-,TRBV4-2,-,TRBJ2-7,TGTGCCAGCAGCCAAGACGCGTACGAGCAGTACTTC,CASSQDAYEQYF
-,TRBV9,-,TRBJ2-1,TGTGCCAGCAGCGCGAGCTCCTACAATGAGCAGTTCTTC,CASSASSYNEQFF